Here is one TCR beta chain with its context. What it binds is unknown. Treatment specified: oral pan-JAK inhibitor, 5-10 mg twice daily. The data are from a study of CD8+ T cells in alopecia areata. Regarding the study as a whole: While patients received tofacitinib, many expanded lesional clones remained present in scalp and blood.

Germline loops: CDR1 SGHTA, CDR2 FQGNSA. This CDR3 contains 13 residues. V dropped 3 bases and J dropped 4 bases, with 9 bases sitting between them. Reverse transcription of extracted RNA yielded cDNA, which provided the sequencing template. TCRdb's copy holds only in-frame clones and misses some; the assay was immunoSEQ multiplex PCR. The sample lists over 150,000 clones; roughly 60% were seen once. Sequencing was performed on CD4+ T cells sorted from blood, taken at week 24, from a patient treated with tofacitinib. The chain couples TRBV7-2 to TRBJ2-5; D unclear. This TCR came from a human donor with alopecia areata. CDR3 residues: CASSLPDVETQYF. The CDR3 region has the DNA TGTGCCAGCAGCTTGCCCGACGTAGAGACCCAGTACTTC.